This T cell receptor (beta chain) was retrieved from a study of a mutant IDH1 vaccine in newly diagnosed glioma. Study-level background: Earlier care involved radiotherapy, temozolomide, or both, and the majority received both.

This clone turned up a few times. No antigen is known for it. Assay used: immunoSEQ multiplex PCR; TCRdb lists only in-frame clones, some missing. The sample records tens of thousands of clones, about four fifths being singletons. CDR3 size: 14 residues. Germline CDR1 reads SGHRS; CDR2 reads YFSETQ. The V and J ends lost 0 bases and 8 bases, in that order; junction bases with no gene match: 3. Time point: week 47, end of study. One vaccine dose held 300 ug of mutant IDH1 20-mer peptide and came with topical imiquimod. The donors had new WHO grade 3 or 4 astrocytomas; these were IDH1-mutant and ATRX-lost.

The chain carries TRBV5-1 and TRBJ1-4; 8 positions agree with TRBD1. The sequence was obtained from a woman aged 45-65 years with glioma. Sequencing used PBMCs, obtained from a glioma patient whose treatment included an IDH1 peptide vaccine. In DNA, the CDR3 is TGCGCCAGCAGCTTGGGGACAGGGAACGAAAAACTGTTTTTT. Its translation is CASSLGTGNEKLFF. Looking up the rest from reference TRBV5-1 and TRBJ1-4 gives the full variable domain: KAGVTQTPRYLIKTRGQQVTLSCSPISGHRSVSWYQQTPGQGLQFLFEYFSETQRNKGNFPGRFSGRQFSNSRSEMNVSTLELGDSALYLCASSLGTGNEKLFFGSGTQLSVL.